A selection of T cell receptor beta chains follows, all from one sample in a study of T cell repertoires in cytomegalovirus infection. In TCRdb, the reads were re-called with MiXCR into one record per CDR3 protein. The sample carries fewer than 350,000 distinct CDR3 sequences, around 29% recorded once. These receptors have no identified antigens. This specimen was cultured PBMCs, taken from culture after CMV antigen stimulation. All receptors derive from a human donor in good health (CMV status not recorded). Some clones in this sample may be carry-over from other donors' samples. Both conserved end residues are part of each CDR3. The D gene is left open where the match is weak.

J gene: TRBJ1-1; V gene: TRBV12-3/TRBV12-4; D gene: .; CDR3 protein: CASSSWTEHTEAFF
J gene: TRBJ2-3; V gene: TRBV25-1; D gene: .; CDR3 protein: CASSESIGDTQYF
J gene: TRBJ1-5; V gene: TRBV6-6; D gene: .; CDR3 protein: CAIEGMGNQPQHF
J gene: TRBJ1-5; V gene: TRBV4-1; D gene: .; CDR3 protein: CASSLSGTTSNQPQHF
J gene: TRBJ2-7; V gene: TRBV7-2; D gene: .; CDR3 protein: CASSLSGRGESPYEQYF
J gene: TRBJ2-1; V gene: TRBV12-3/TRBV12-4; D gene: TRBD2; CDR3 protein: CASIPGLAINEQFF
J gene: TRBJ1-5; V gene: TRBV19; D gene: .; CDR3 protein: CASSIDRILNQPQHF
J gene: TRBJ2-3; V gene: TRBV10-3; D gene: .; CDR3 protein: CAISESDGGTDTQYF
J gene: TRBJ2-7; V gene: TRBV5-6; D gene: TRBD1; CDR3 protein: CASSPGQIYEQYF
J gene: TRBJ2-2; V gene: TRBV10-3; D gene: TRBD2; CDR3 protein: CAIMRDYDTGELFF
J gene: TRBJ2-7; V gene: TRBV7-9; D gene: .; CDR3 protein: CASSRLPGQTYEQYF
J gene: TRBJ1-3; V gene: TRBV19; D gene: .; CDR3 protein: CASSIRPSSGNTIYF
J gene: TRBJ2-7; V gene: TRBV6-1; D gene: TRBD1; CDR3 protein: CASSEPGQGHEQYF
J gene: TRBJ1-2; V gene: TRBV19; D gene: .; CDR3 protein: CASSVAGNRGYTF
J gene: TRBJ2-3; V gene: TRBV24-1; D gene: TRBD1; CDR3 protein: CATSDPGTGVGTQYF
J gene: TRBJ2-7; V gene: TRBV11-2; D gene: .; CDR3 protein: CASSLDQGFGHEQYF
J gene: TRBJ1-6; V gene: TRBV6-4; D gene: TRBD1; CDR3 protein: CASSDSGGNSPLHF
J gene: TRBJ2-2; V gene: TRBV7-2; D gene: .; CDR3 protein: CASSLKSGGPLSTGELFF
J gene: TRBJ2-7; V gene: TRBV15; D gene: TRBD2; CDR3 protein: CATSRASGGGLAGTSSYEQYF
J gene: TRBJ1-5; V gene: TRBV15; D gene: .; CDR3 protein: CATSSAGLRDSNQPQHF
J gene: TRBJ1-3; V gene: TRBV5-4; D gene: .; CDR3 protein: CASSPARSQDSGNTIYF
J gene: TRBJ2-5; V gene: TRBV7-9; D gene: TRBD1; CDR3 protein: CASSLTGKKTQYF
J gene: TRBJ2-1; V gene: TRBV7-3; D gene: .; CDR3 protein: CASSYQGGEQFF
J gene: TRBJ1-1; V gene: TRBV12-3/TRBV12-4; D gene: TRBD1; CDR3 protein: CASTRDRGLTEAFF
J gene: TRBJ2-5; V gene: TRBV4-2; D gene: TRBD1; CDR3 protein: CASSQDFGTVKYF
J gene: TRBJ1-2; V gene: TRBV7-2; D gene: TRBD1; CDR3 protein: CASSLGQGSRLNYGYTF
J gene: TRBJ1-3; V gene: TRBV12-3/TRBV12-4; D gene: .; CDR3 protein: CANSFLGVGRGNTIYF
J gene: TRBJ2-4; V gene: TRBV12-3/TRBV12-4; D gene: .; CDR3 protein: CASRARTVRDLYAKNIQYF
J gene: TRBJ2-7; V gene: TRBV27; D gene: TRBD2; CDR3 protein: CASSLGSSGKNEQYF
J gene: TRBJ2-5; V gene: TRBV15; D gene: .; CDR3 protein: CATSRDPPGVETQYF
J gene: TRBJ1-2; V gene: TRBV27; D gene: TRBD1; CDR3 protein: CASSLSLDREMKGYTF
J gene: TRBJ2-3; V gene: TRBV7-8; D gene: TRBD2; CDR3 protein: CASRRLAGGRGTDTQYF
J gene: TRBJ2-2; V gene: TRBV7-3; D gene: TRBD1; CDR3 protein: CASRPPGQDTGELFF
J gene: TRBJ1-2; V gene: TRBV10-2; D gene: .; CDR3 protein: CASTPQSSGYGYTF
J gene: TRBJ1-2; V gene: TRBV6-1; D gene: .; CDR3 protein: CASSASLGYTF
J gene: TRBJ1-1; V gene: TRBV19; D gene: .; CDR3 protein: CASSVDGTGGTEAFF
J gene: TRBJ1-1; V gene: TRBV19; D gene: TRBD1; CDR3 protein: CASSLSGQGALDTEAFF
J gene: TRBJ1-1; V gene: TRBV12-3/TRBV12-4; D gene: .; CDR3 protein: CAGRGDMNTEAFF
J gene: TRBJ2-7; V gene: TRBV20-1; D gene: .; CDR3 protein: CSARVGDYEQYF
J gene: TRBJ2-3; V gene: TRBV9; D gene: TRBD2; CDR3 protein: CASSVGARGLAGPTDTQYF
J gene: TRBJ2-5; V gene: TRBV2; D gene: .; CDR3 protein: CASSVGRDQETQYF
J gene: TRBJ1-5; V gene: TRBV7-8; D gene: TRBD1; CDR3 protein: CASSLIGQGFGQPQHF
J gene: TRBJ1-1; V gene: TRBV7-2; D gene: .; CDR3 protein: CASSLYRSHAGTEAFF
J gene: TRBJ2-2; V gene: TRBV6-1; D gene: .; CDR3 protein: CAGFGYYTGELFF
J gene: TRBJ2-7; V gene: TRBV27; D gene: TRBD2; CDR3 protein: CASRSTSGTSYEQYF
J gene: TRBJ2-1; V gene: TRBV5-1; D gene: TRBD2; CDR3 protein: CASSLASGQVYNEQFF
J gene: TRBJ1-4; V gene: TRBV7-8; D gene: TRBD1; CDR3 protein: CASSNRGQGHEKLFF
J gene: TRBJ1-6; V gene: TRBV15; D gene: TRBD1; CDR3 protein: CATSPTGERSSPLHF
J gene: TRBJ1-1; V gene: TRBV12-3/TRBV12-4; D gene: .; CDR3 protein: CASSPDSLNTEAFF
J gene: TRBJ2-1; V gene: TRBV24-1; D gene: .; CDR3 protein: CATSDYRVGEQFF
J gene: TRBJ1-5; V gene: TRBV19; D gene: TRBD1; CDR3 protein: CASSWGTGGFGQPQHF
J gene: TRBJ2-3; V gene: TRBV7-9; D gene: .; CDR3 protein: CASSLYVTSGTDTQYF
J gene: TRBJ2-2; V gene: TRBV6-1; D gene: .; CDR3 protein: CASSEEVQEYTGELFF
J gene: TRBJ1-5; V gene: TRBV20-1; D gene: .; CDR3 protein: CSATDFRGMDNQPQHF